The TCR beta chain described here comes from a study of vaccination and CD4 T cells after COVID-19 (dated by TCRdb to about 2022). Study-level background: Every convalescent patient had a positive nasal swab PCR test for SARS-CoV-2, with mild disease in nine or ten patients and severe disease in one. Post-COVID blood samples were collected from convalescent patients a median of approximately 93 days after diagnosis, with a range of roughly 35 to 161 days. The spike-specific CD4+ TCR repertoire was compared before and after mRNA vaccination in 10 to 11 COVID-19 convalescent patients and several infection-naive healthy vaccine recipients. Control cultures received a CEFX viral epitope pool as the positive control, an HIV-1 Nef peptide pool as the negative control, or no peptide. Post-vaccine blood samples were taken a median of approximately 76 days after the second vaccine dose, with a range of roughly 13 to 250 days. Participants got two doses of the Pfizer-BioNTech BNT162b2 vaccine (n=8) or two doses of the Moderna mRNA-1273 vaccine (n=2). The convalescent cohort included six males and four females, with two Hispanic individuals, seven Caucasians, two Asians and one multiracial person. For stimulating the cultures, overlapping spike peptide pools were used, derived from SARS-CoV-2 as well as from the common cold coronaviruses HCoV-NL63, HCoV-OC43 and HCoV-229E. For a few convalescent patients, samples were collected at an early post-vaccination timepoint (day 14) as well as at a late post-vaccination timepoint (days 161 to 241). Paper-wide results and their limitations: In convalescent patients, a median around 90% of post-vaccine SARS-CoV-2-reactive clones were detected only after vaccination, suggesting vaccine-specific priming. Only a relatively small number of convalescent patients were included in the study, and early timepoints following natural infection were not analyzed. The median number of SARS-CoV-2-reactive clonotypes rose from 20 to 25 after infection to roughly 38 after vaccination, but the change was not significant. In convalescent patients, nearly all vaccine-specific clones (304 of 307) were found to be mono-reactive for SARS-CoV-2 spike rather than cross-reactive with common cold coronaviruses.

From the cysteine through the phenylalanine, the CDR3 covers 12 amino acids. The DNA shown is the 36-base CDR3, in frame from base 1. The germline ends are 13 bases apart after V is trimmed by 5 bases and J by 5 bases. From the germline V gene (reference sequence), CDR1 is DFQATT and CDR2 is SNEGSKA. According to the study, the label for this sample's time point signals: late sampling 161 to 241 days after vaccination in a few convalescent patients. The sample's treatment or condition label is to be understood as: roughly ten-day PBMC culture with coronavirus spike peptide pools or control peptides (ViraFEST assay). To expand antigen-specific T cells with peptide pools and then pick out the expanded clonotypes through TCR sequencing, the study relied on the ViraFEST assay. The convalescent patients' positive SARS-CoV-2 PCR tests were from March to December 2020, which was before the Alpha, Beta and Delta variants emerged in the United States. Fewer than 2.5 million PBMCs per well were cultured in IMDM with roughly 5.5% human AB serum and roughly 10 IU/ml IL-2, plus 10 ug/ml peptide pools. Half of the culture medium was replaced with fresh IL-2-containing medium on days 3 and 7. After 10 to 11 days of culture, CD4+ T cells were isolated by negative selection using the EasySep CD4+ T cell isolation kit. Ficoll-Paque Plus gradient centrifugation was used to isolate PBMCs from whole blood, and the isolated PBMCs were then either used fresh or cryopreserved at -140C. In general, triplicate wells were set up for every culture condition.

Library creation used PCR. TCR sequencing of DNA from cultured CD4+ T cells used the Oncomine TCR Beta short-read assay at the Johns Hopkins FTIC core. Genomic DNA was extracted from the cultured CD4+ T cells with the QIAamp micro DNA kit. Oncomine TCR Beta libraries from cultured CD4+ T cells were pooled with unique dual indexes and sequenced on an Illumina iSeq 100. Per the authors' processing: Non-productive sequences were removed, and CDR3s that did not start with C, did not end with F or W, or were shorter than 7 amino acids were discarded. The MANAFEST web application identified antigen-specific clonotypes by comparing peptide-stimulated wells against reference wells and other culture wells. Positive clones required FDR below 0.05, an odds ratio above 5, and productive frequency above 0.1% in at least two of three replicate wells. Clonotypes that were significantly expanded in both SARS-CoV-2 spike wells and at least one common cold coronavirus spike condition were defined as cross-reactive. Similarity between CDR3 sequences was evaluated in R version 3.6.1 using Levenshtein distances (stringdist) and unrooted phylogenetic trees (ape). TCRdb passed the public sequencing reads through fastp at Q25 and MiXCR, retaining productive beta sequences. Records with the same CDR3 protein are collapsed into one entry carrying the most frequent genes and DNA. TCRdb, not the original authors, processed these V and J calls. This sample has around 15,000 distinct CDR3 sequences in its table, and approximately 50% of those were observed once. The ten largest make up about a sixth of the sample.

A remark on this clonotype: Its antigen remains unidentified. No much larger clonotype is one base removed from it; base qualities were not supplied.

The specimen comprised CD4+ T cells from blood, cultured in vitro, sampled about 7 months after SARS-CoV-2 vaccination. This clonotype was sampled from a human donor who had recovered from COVID-19. The sequence is built from TRBV20-1 and TRBJ2-7; TRBD1 is perhaps the D gene, given 6 matching bases. The nucleotide sequence reads TGCAGTGCTCTAAGACAGGAAAACGAGCAGTACTTC. Its protein reads: CSALRQENEQYF.